Each of the 19 T cell receptor beta chains below was sequenced from the same sample in a study of shared clonotypes between healthy human individuals. Libraries were prepared by immunoSEQ multiplex PCR; TCRdb keeps only in-frame clonotypes and omits some of them. The table includes under 600,000 clones, around 97% detected once. The sample was naive CD4+ T cells sorted from blood. Regarding subset: CD45RA+ positively selected. The receptor source for this set is a woman aged 25 to 45 in good health.

This sequence joins TRBV5-1 and TRBJ2-7, with 10 bases that match TRBD2. This CDR3 contains 13 residues. Germline V CDR1 and CDR2: SGHRS, YFSETQ. The V gene end was trimmed by 9 bases and the J gene end by 3 bases; junction bases not matched to a gene: 6. The CDR3 nucleotides are TGCGCCACCCGTCCTAGCGGGAGCTACGAGCAGTACTTC. Residues: CATRPSGSYEQYF.

The rearrangement uses TRBV27 and TRBJ2-1; 7 bases line up with TRBD1. CDR3 size: 16 residues. Looked up from germline, CDR1 is MNHEY and CDR2 is SMNVEV (reference sequence). Trimming took 7 bases from V and 3 from J; bases not matched to a gene: 12. CDR3 DNA: TGTGCCAGCACCGGTGGTCGGGACAGTAACTACAATGAGCAGTTCTTC. Encoded protein: CASTGGRDSNYNEQFF.

The genes are TRBV5-4 and TRBJ2-3; tentative D call: TRBD1 (5 bases). Trimming removed 1 base from V and 0 bases from J, with 12 bases in between. The CDR3 is made up of 16 amino acids. Germline V gene sequence: CDR1 SGHNT, CDR2 YYREEE (reference sequence). The CDR3: CASSLSWTTSTDTQYF. DNA of the CDR3: TGTGCCAGCAGCTTGTCATGGACAACTAGCACAGATACGCAGTATTTT.

This clone was recorded only once. The chain combines TRBV7-9 with TRBJ1-2; maybe TRBD1 (5 bases). Deletions cut 6 bases from V and 0 bases from J, with 17 bases between. This CDR3 region has 16 residues. CDR1 is SEHNR and CDR2 is FQNEAQ in the germline V gene (reference sequence). The CDR3 DNA is TGTGCCAGCAGGCCCTACCGGGACGGTCCTAACTATGGCTACACCTTC. Encoded protein: CASRPYRDGPNYGYTF. Full variable domain (remainder filled in from reference TRBV7-9 and TRBJ1-2): DTGVSQNPRHKITKRGQNVTFRCDPISEHNRLYWYRQTLGQGPEFLTYFQNEAQLEKSRLLSDRFSAERPKGSFSTLEIQRTEQGDSAMYLCASRPYRDGPNYGYTFGSGTRLTVV.

V and J are TRBV10-3 and TRBJ2-1, with TRBD2 matching 11 bases. CDR1 is ENHRY, CDR2 SYGVKD, per germline. With V trimmed by 8 bases and J by 2 bases, 11 bases remained unmatched. This CDR3 spans 17 amino acids. The CDR3 loop is CAIQAGLAGGPYNEQFF. CDR3 sequence (DNA): TGTGCCATCCAGGCGGGGCTAGCGGGAGGCCCCTACAATGAGCAGTTCTTC.

The chain is built from TRBV5-1 and TRBJ2-1, with TRBD2 as a possible D gene (6 bases). The ends were cut back, 0 bases at V and 6 bases at J, with 16 bases in the middle. This CDR3 region has 16 residues. CDR1 SGHRS and CDR2 YFSETQ come from the germline V gene. CDR3 sequence (DNA): TGCGCCAGCAGCTTGGTAGTAGGCCAAGCGGGCAATGAGCAGTTCTTC. It codes for CASSLVVGQAGNEQFF.

The V and J genes are TRBV11-3 and TRBJ2-1; 11 bases match TRBD1. The CDR3 runs 17 residues. With 0 bases clipped from V and 4 bases from J, the junction kept 5 bases outside the gene matches. Germline lookup yields CDR1 SGHNT and CDR2 YENEEA. The CDR3 is CASSLDPGTGGYNEQFF. The DNA of the CDR3 is TGTGCCAGCAGCTTAGATCCGGGGACAGGGGGTTACAATGAGCAGTTCTTC.

The V and J genes are TRBV6-5 and TRBJ2-7, with D uncertain. CDR3 length: 16 residues. V gave up 2 bases and J gave up 0 bases, with 14 bases separating them. The germline V gene has CDR1 MNHEY and CDR2 SVGAGI. CDR3 sequence reads: CASSYRNPPSSYEQYF. The CDR3 DNA is TGTGCCAGCAGTTACCGGAACCCTCCAAGCTCCTACGAGCAGTACTTC.

V is TRBV5-1 and J is TRBJ2-1; D is perhaps TRBD1 (5 bases). In germline, CDR1 is SGHRS, CDR2 YFSETQ. CDR3 size: 16 residues. With 0 bases removed from V and 0 bases from J, the gap between germline ends came to 10 bases. The CDR3 coding sequence is TGCGCCAGCAGCTTGGCCGCAGGGCCCTCCTACAATGAGCAGTTCTTC. This sequence encodes CASSLAAGPSYNEQFF. The variable domain in full, completed from reference TRBV5-1 and TRBJ2-1, reads KAGVTQTPRYLIKTRGQQVTLSCSPISGHRSVSWYQQTPGQGLQFLFEYFSETQRNKGNFPGRFSGRQFSNSRSEMNVSTLELGDSALYLCASSLAAGPSYNEQFFGPGTRLTVL.

V is TRBV28 and J is TRBJ2-7; 9 nucleotides align to TRBD2. CDR1 and CDR2 (germline): MDHEN, SYDVKM. The ends lost 6 bases at V and 4 bases at J; junction bases unmatched: 4. This CDR3 spans 13 amino acids. CDR3 protein: CASRVSGSYEQYF. CDR3 DNA: TGTGCCAGCAGAGTTAGCGGGAGTTACGAGCAGTACTTC. The variable domain in full, with the rest retrieved from reference TRBV28 and TRBJ2-7, is DVKVTQSSRYLVKRTGEKVFLECVQDMDHENMFWYRQDPGLGLRLIYFSYDVKMKEKGDIPEGYSVSREKKERFSLILESASTNQTSMYLCASRVSGSYEQYFGPGTRLTVT.

The V and J genes are TRBV5-8 and TRBJ2-1, with TRBD2 identical over 8 bases. The ends lost 1 base at V and 2 bases at J; junction bases unmatched: 5. CDR1 and CDR2 (germline): SGHTS, YDEGEE. The CDR3 is 16 residues long. CDR3 in amino acids: CASSLLGGRTYNEQFF. For the CDR3, the DNA is TGTGCCAGCAGCTTGCTCGGCGGGAGGACCTACAATGAGCAGTTCTTC.

V usage is TRBV27 and J usage is TRBJ2-7, with 14 bases lining up with TRBD2. After removal of 5 bases from V and 6 bases from J, the junction contained 6 bases not matched to a gene. Germline V lookup: CDR1 MNHEY, CDR2 SMNVEV (reference sequence). The CDR3 runs 15 residues. CDR3 coding DNA: TGTGCCAGCAGTGGGGGACTAGCGGGAGAGGGCGAGCAGTACTTC. Its protein is CASSGGLAGEGEQYF.

CDR3 DNA sequence: TGTGCCAGCAGTTCAGGCGGGGCGCACTATGGCTACACCTTC. Translating gives CASSSGGAHYGYTF. The chain couples TRBV28 to TRBJ1-2, with D perhaps matching TRBD1 (5 bases). The germline V and J ends were trimmed by 4 bases and 3 bases, with 12 bases remaining between them. This CDR3 comprises 14 residues. Germline V gene lookup returns CDR1 MDHEN and CDR2 SYDVKM.

The genes are TRBV4-1 and TRBJ2-7; 10 nucleotides line up with TRBD2. Germline values: CDR1 MGHRA, CDR2 YSYEKL. The CDR3 extends over 15 amino acids. The junction had 4 bases not matched to a gene; V was cut back by 1 base and J by 4 bases. The CDR3 DNA is TGCGCCAGCAGCCAAGTGTCACTAGCGGGATACGAGCAGTACTTC. Protein product: CASSQVSLAGYEQYF.

Here the CDR3 DNA reads TGCGCCAGCAAAGCGGGAGGATCGAACACCGGGGAGCTGTTTTTT. It translates to CASKAGGSNTGELFF. The chain carries TRBV5-1 and TRBJ2-2, with TRBD2 matching over 9 bases. J gave up 0 bases and V 6 bases, and 3 bases lay outside the gene matches. The germline V gene encodes CDR1 SGHRS and CDR2 YFSETQ. The CDR3 spans 15 residues.

The chain employs TRBV30 and TRBJ1-4, with 11 bases lining up with TRBD1. The CDR3 totals 17 residues. In germline, CDR1 is GTSNPN, CDR2 SVGIG (reference sequence). Trimming removed 5 bases from V and 3 bases from J; junction bases left unmatched: 11. This chain's CDR3 is CAWVRDRGIQPNEKLFF. The CDR3 nucleotides are TGTGCCTGGGTCCGGGACAGGGGGATCCAGCCTAATGAAAAACTGTTTTTT. Filled out from reference TRBV30 and TRBJ1-4, the complete variable domain reads SQTIHQWPATLVQPVGSPLSLECTVEGTSNPNLYWYRQAAGRGLQLLFYSVGIGQISSEVPQNLSASRPQDRQFILSSKKLLLSDSGFYLCAWVRDRGIQPNEKLFFGSGTQLSVL.

The V call is TRBV18, the J call TRBJ2-5, with D unclear. Germline V gives CDR1 KGHSH, CDR2 LQKENI. V was trimmed by 3 bases and J by 1 base, leaving 9 bases between them. The CDR3 length is 14 residues. CDR3 in amino acids: CASSPRPIQETQYF. CDR3 sequence (DNA): TGTGCCAGCTCACCTCGGCCTATCCAAGAGACCCAGTACTTC.

CDR3: CASSPRESGRTETQYF. The CDR3 coding sequence is TGTGCCAGCTCACCACGAGAAAGCGGGAGGACAGAGACCCAGTACTTC. The chain employs TRBV18 and TRBJ2-5, with TRBD2 identical over 9 bases. The trim removed 1 base at V and 4 bases at J, leaving 7 bases unmatched. CDR3 length: 16 amino acids. Germline-derived CDR1 and CDR2 are KGHSH and LQKENI.

This chain joins TRBV6-1 and TRBJ2-1; D might be TRBD1 (6 bases). CDR1 and CDR2 from the germline V gene are MNHNS and SASEGT. CDR3 length: 15 amino acids. V gave up 10 bases and J gave up 10 bases, with 26 bases separating them. CDR3 loop: CATSLLLGQPPEQFF. Here the CDR3 DNA reads TGTGCCACCAGCCTCCTCCTCGGACAGCCACCCGAGCAGTTCTTC.